One and the same sample provided the 21 T cell receptor beta chains below, sequenced in a study of T cell repertoires in cytomegalovirus infection. TCRdb recomputed calls from the reads with MiXCR, one row per CDR3 protein. Seen here are about 310,000 distinct CDR3 sequences, about a sixth observed once, and the top ten hold more than 10%. The sample comprised PBMCs. Receptors were obtained from a human donor in good health (CMV status not recorded). Some clones in this sample may be carry-over from other donors' samples.

This clonotype was detected a few times. This sequence joins TRBV7-6 and TRBJ1-1; 8 bases agree with TRBD1. The CDR3 length is 17 residues. V lost 0 bases and J lost 3; bases outside the gene matches: 9. Looked up from germline, CDR1 is SGHVS and CDR2 is FNYEAQ. The CDR3 is CASSLAGFTQGDTEAFF. In nucleotides, the CDR3 is TGTGCCAGCAGCTTAGCGGGTTTCACACAGGGGGACACTGAAGCTTTCTTT.

The rearrangement uses TRBV5-1 and TRBJ1-6; D gene ambiguous. The CDR3 covers 16 residues. With 2 bases removed from V and 2 bases from J, the gap between germline ends came to 11 bases. Germline CDR1 reads SGHRS; CDR2 reads YFSETQ. CDR3 in amino acids: CASSFDGRAYNSPLHF. CDR3 DNA sequence: TGCGCCAGCAGCTTTGACGGACGCGCCTATAATTCACCCCTCCACTTT.

In this sample, this clonotype turned up many times. The CDR3: CASSQEGQGSLSPLHF. CDR3 nucleotide sequence: TGTGCCAGCAGCCAAGAGGGACAGGGGTCTCTTTCACCCCTCCACTTT. The genes are TRBV4-2 and TRBJ1-6; 10 nucleotides match TRBD1. The length of the CDR3 is 16 residues. Germline V gives CDR1 LGHNA, CDR2 YNFKEQ. The ends lost 0 bases at V and 9 bases at J; junction bases unmatched: 5.

This clonotype has at least ten counts. This sequence joins TRBV7-8 and TRBJ1-1; D is unclear. Germline values: CDR1 SGHVS, CDR2 FQNEAQ. The V and J ends lost 1 base and 7 bases respectively, with 7 bases between them. CDR3 length: 12 amino acids. CDR3 residues: CASSLGRSEAFF. CDR3 in DNA: TGTGCCAGCAGCTTAGGCCGCAGTGAAGCTTTCTTT.

This clonotype was recorded at least ten times. The chain uses TRBV12-3 or TRBV12-4 and TRBJ2-5; D ambiguous. This CDR3 region has 12 residues. Trimming shortened V by 7 bases and J by 0 bases, and 6 bases separated the two germline ends. DNA for the CDR3: TGTGCCAGCATCGGTAACCAAGAGACCCAGTACTTC. Protein sequence: CASIGNQETQYF.

V gene TRBV11-2 combines with J gene TRBJ2-1, with 9 bases fitting TRBD2. Germline CDR1 SGHAT, CDR2 FQNNGV. The J segment lost 6 bases and the V segment lost 3 bases, leaving 6 bases of the junction unmatched. CDR3 length: 15 amino acids. CDR3 sequence reads: CASSFVGLAINEQFF. In nucleotides, the CDR3 is TGTGCCAGCAGCTTTGTAGGACTAGCGATCAATGAGCAGTTCTTC. Full variable domain (missing parts from reference TRBV11-2 and TRBJ2-1): EAGVAQSPRYKIIEKRQSVAFWCNPISGHATLYWYQQILGQGPKLLIQFQNNGVVDDSQLPKDRFSAERLKGVDSTLKIQPAKLEDSAVYLCASSFVGLAINEQFFGPGTRLTVL.

V gene TRBV7-6 combines with J gene TRBJ2-5; the D gene is possibly TRBD2 (6 bases). V was trimmed by 5 bases and J by 1 base, leaving 14 bases between them. Germline V CDR1 and CDR2: SGHVS, FNYEAQ. CDR3 length: 15 amino acids. The CDR3 reads CASSLGGVGQETQYF. The DNA for the CDR3 is TGTGCCAGCAGCCTAGGAGGGGTGGGCCAAGAGACCCAGTACTTC.

This chain uses TRBV28 with TRBJ1-1; maybe TRBD1 (6 bases). The CDR3 runs to 15 residues. Germline V gene sequence: CDR1 MDHEN, CDR2 SYDVKM. Trimming stripped 6 bases from V and 1 base from J, with 15 bases between. In nucleotides, the CDR3 is TGTGCCAGCAGGGGAGGGGGAGCGGCGAACACTGAAGCTTTCTTT. Translation gives CASRGGGAANTEAFF.

V and J are TRBV12-3 or TRBV12-4 and TRBJ1-5; 7 bases match TRBD1. Losses at the gene ends were 3 bases for V and 5 bases for J; bases not matched to a gene: 4. CDR3 size: 14 residues. CDR3: CASSFGTADQPQHF. CDR3 DNA sequence: TGTGCCAGCAGTTTCGGGACAGCCGATCAGCCCCAGCATTTT.

The table lists this clonotype with many counts. The CDR3 DNA reads as TGTGCCAGCAGCTTGGCCCCACAGGGCGCGGAGACCCAGTACTTC. It translates to CASSLAPQGAETQYF. The V and J genes are TRBV5-5 and TRBJ2-5; TRBD1 might be the D (6 bases). The CDR3 is 15 residues long. V was clipped by 0 bases and J by 5 bases, with 14 bases between them. Germline CDR1 and CDR2: SGHKS and YYEKEE (reference sequence).

In its sample, this clonotype was seen many times. The chain joins TRBV6-1 to TRBJ1-4; D uncertain. CDR1 MNHNS and CDR2 SASEGT come from the germline V gene. There are 14 residues in the CDR3. Trimming pared 5 bases from V and 10 bases from J, leaving 17 bases between. The CDR3 DNA is TGTGCCAGCAGTTATACAACCGATAAAGGAAAACTGTTTTTT. Amino acids: CASSYTTDKGKLFF.

The rearrangement links TRBV20-1 to TRBJ2-7; D unresolved. The V gene lost 0 bases and the J gene lost 7 bases, with 7 bases spanning the gap. This CDR3 region has 11 residues. In germline, CDR1 is DFQATT, CDR2 SNEGSKA (reference sequence). For the CDR3, the DNA is TGCAGTGCTAGAGATAAGGGAGAGCAGTACTTC. This sequence encodes CSARDKGEQYF.

The chain is built from TRBV5-6 and TRBJ1-1; 9 bases map to TRBD1. This CDR3 region has 15 residues. Germline lookup yields CDR1 SGHDT and CDR2 YYEEEE. V was pared by 4 bases and J by 4 bases, with 8 bases of the junction left unmatched. CDR3 amino acids: CASSVYRDRVTEAFF. The CDR3 nucleotides are TGTGCCAGCAGCGTATACCGGGACAGGGTCACTGAAGCTTTCTTT.

This clonotype has a handful of counts. As DNA, the CDR3 is TGCGCCAGCAGCCCGGTAGCGGGGGGGCTTTTGGTTGAGCAGTTCTTC. Protein sequence: CASSPVAGGLLVEQFF. The chain has TRBV4-1 and TRBJ2-1, with 11 bases fitting TRBD2. V trimming: 4 bases; J trimming: 9 bases; junction bases outside the gene matches: 11. The CDR3 length is 16 residues. CDR1 is MGHRA and CDR2 is YSYEKL in the germline V gene.

The rearrangement links TRBV28 to TRBJ2-1; D is unresolved. The CDR3 has 13 amino acids. The germline V and J ends were trimmed by 4 bases and 9 bases, with 13 bases remaining between them. Germline assignment: CDR1 MDHEN and CDR2 SYDVKM. CDR3 loop: CASSWDSLGEQFF. The CDR3 coding sequence is TGTGCCAGCAGTTGGGATTCCCTTGGTGAGCAGTTCTTC.

This clonotype has ten or more counts. The rearrangement links TRBV7-2 to TRBJ2-1, with D hard to call. V was pared by 1 base and J by 1 base, with 14 bases between. Germline lookup yields CDR1 SGHTA and CDR2 FQGNSA. This CDR3 contains 17 residues. The CDR3 protein is CASSLGHSTVSYNEQFF. The CDR3 DNA is TGTGCCAGCAGCTTAGGGCACTCAACCGTATCCTACAATGAGCAGTTCTTC.

This clonotype was observed many times. V gene TRBV7-9 combines with J gene TRBJ2-6, with D unclear. There are 15 residues in the CDR3. The germline V and J ends were trimmed by 5 bases and 0 bases, with 8 bases remaining between them. CDR1 is SEHNR and CDR2 is FQNEAQ in the germline V gene (reference sequence). This CDR3 is CASSPRTSGANVLTF. DNA for the CDR3: TGTGCCAGCAGCCCAAGGACCTCTGGGGCCAACGTCCTGACTTTC.

In its sample, this clonotype was seen many times. The V and J genes are TRBV4-1 and TRBJ1-4, with a weak D call TRBD1 (5 bases). V was shortened by 1 base and J by 5 bases, with 8 bases between the two germline ends. Per germline, CDR1 MGHRA and CDR2 YSYEKL. The length of the CDR3 is 14 residues. CDR3: CASSQGRANEKLFF. In DNA, the CDR3 is TGCGCCAGCAGCCAAGGCAGGGCCAATGAAAAACTGTTTTTT.

This clonotype was counted at least ten times. The chain has TRBV7-2 and TRBJ1-6; no clear D gene. The CDR3 runs 15 residues. In germline, CDR1 is SGHTA, CDR2 FQGNSA. V dropped 0 bases and J dropped 7 bases, with 10 bases sitting between them. CDR3 bases: TGTGCCAGCAGCTTAGCCGCGGCCCTGAATTCACCCCTCCACTTT. It is translated as CASSLAAALNSPLHF. Variable domain in full (rest from reference TRBV7-2 and TRBJ1-6): GAGVSQSPSNKVTEKGKDVELRCDPISGHTALYWYRQSLGQGLEFLIYFQGNSAPDKSGLPSDRFSAERTGGSVSTLTIQRTQQEDSAVYLCASSLAAALNSPLHFGNGTRLTVT.

V gene TRBV10-3 combines with J gene TRBJ1-3, with D uncertain. The germline CDR1 and CDR2 sequences are ENHRY and SYGVKD. Trimming cost V 10 bases and J 0 bases, with 7 bases left between them. CDR3 size: 12 residues. This CDR3 is CATRASGNTIYF. CDR3 in DNA: TGTGCCACCCGAGCCTCTGGAAACACCATATATTTT.

This clonotype occurred a few times. The rearrangement joins TRBV4-3 to TRBJ2-1; tentative D call: TRBD2 (6 bases). CDR3 length: 14 amino acids. V lost 0 bases, J lost 7 bases, and 10 bases lay in between. Germline loops: CDR1 LGHNA, CDR2 YSLEER. This CDR3 is CASSQEYGGNEQFF. The CDR3 bases are TGCGCCAGCAGCCAAGAATATGGGGGGAATGAGCAGTTCTTC.